This T cell receptor beta chain was documented in a study of T cell clones after liver transplantation. Study summary: Third-party-reactive TCRbeta sequences from pre-transplant mixed lymphocyte reactions served as antigen-independent comparators.

This CDR3 is built from 14 residues. Sequencing was performed with immunoSEQ multiplex PCR; in TCRdb, only in-frame clones are kept and a portion is missing. The table lists about 72,000 clones, over 85% of them singletons. The V call is TRBV21-1, the J call TRBJ2-3; the table names TRBD2, a call not compared with the DNA. TRBV21-1 represents a pseudogene. Here the sequenced sample was CD4+ T cells from blood, taken before liver transplant. The sequence derives from a human donor who received a liver transplant. CDR3 sequence (DNA): TGTGCCAGCAGCACCGGGGGAAATACAGATACGCAGTATTTT. This encodes CASSTGGNTDTQYF.